The 24 T cell receptor beta chains below all came from one sample that was sequenced in a study of tissue T cells after allogeneic stem cell transplantation. Only in-frame clones appear in the TCRdb table, and some are missing; sequencing was by immunoSEQ multiplex PCR. This table has about 48,000 clones, roughly four fifths appearing once. Sample: sorted cells pooled from one or two spleens. These receptors all stem from a pool of C57BL/6 mice in good health.

As regards this clone: Gene labels here are mouse ones. The CDR3 is cut off 1 residue early in the read; its end comes from the germline J gene. The V gene is TRBV1, the J gene TRBJ1-3, with D possibly TRBD1 on 5 matching bases. Germline CDR1 is NSQYPW and CDR2 is LRSPGD (reference sequence). The CDR3 totals 15 residues. V was shortened by 1 base and J by 0 bases, with 7 bases between the two germline ends. The CDR3 DNA, read in part, is TGCACCTGCAGTGCAGGGGGCTTTTCTGGAAATACGCTCTAT. Residues: CTCSAGGFSGNTLY. The whole CDR3 sequence is CTCSAGGFSGNTLYF.

On this clone: Genes here carry mouse names. The read is 1 residue too short to cover the CDR3 end, so that end is filled in from the germline J gene. The J gene is TRBJ2-7, the V gene TRBV19; 10 bases fit TRBD2. Losses at the gene ends were 5 bases for V and 7 bases for J; bases not matched to a gene: 6. The CDR3 loop spans 13 amino acids. Germline CDR1 is FNHDT and CDR2 is SITEND (reference sequence). The covered CDR3 bases are TGTGCCAGCAGCGGACTGGGGGTTTGGGAACAGTAC. Translated, it gives CASSGLGVWEQY. The whole CDR3 protein reads CASSGLGVWEQYF.

As concerns this clone: Mouse gene names apply. The covered CDR3 bases are TGTGCCAGCAGTCTGTGGGATCATAGTGCAGAAACGCTGTAT. Translating it yields CASSLWDHSAETLY. The CDR3 as a whole reads CASSLWDHSAETLYF. The chain uses TRBV24 and TRBJ2-3, with D unclear. The read ends 1 residue early relative to the CDR3; the germline J gene fills the gap. This CDR3 contains 15 residues. The germline V gene encodes CDR1 KGHTA and CDR2 FRNEEI. The V gene lost 1 base and the J gene lost 0 bases, with 8 bases spanning the gap.

Concerning this clone: Gene names denote mouse genes. Coverage ceases 1 residue before the CDR3 finishes, and the germline J gene fills in the end. Other DNA variants within this sample encode the same CDR3. This chain connects TRBV16 to TRBJ1-1; possibly TRBD1 for D (5 bases). This CDR3 has 12 amino acids. Deletions cut 5 bases from V and 3 bases from J, with 7 bases between. Looked up from germline, CDR1 is SGHSA and CDR2 is FRNQAP. This CDR3 is CASSPGYTEVFF. The DNA read from the CDR3 is TGTGCAAGCAGCCCAGGGTACACAGAAGTCTTC.

Of note for this clone: Gene names refer to mouse genes. From the germline J gene comes the end of the CDR3, since the read stops 1 residue before it. V gene TRBV3 combines with J gene TRBJ2-7; TRBD1 agrees at 8 bases. The V gene's germline CDR1 is SNHLY and CDR2 FYNGKV (reference sequence). The junction had 2 bases not matched to a gene; V was cut back by 5 bases and J by 5 bases. This CDR3 has 12 amino acids. The covered CDR3 bases are TGTGCCAGCAGCCGGACAGGGCATGAACAGTAC. Its protein is CASSRTGHEQY. The whole CDR3 reads CASSRTGHEQYF.

Concerning this clone: Gene names refer to mouse genes. Sequencing ends 1 residue short of the CDR3 end; the germline J gene provides the rest. The chain has TRBV12-1 and TRBJ2-7, with D perhaps TRBD1 or TRBD2 (5 bases each). CDR3 size: 11 residues. CDR1 SGHSN and CDR2 HYEKVE come from the germline V gene. With 1 base removed from V and 5 bases from J, the gap between germline ends came to 5 bases. Partial CDR3 DNA: TGTGCCAGCTCTCTGGGGGATGAACAGTAC. Protein product: CASSLGDEQY. The CDR3 reads in full as CASSLGDEQYF.

This clone was detected once. Mouse gene names apply. The read ends 1 residue early relative to the CDR3; the germline J gene fills the gap. This CDR3 is also generated by other DNA sequences in the sample. V and J are TRBV5 and TRBJ2-5; the match to TRBD2 covers 9 bases. Losses at the gene ends were 2 bases for V and 3 bases for J; bases not matched to a gene: 0. Germline V gene lookup returns CDR1 LGHNA and CDR2 YNLKQL (reference sequence). The CDR3 has 14 residues. The CDR3 here is CASSQTGGQDTQYF. The part of the CDR3 DNA that was read is TGTGCCAGCAGCCAAACTGGGGGGCAAGACACCCAGTAC.

As regards this clone: Gene names denote mouse genes. The read halts 1 residue ahead of the CDR3 end, with the missing end drawn from the germline J gene. This rearrangement joins TRBV2 to TRBJ1-1, with D possibly matching TRBD1 (6 bases). The CDR3 runs 13 residues. Between the trimmed V and J ends, which lost 4 bases and 3 bases, there was a span of 9 bases. From germline, CDR1 is LGHNA and CDR2 YSYQKL. This CDR3 reads CASSPSGDTEVFF. The DNA read from the CDR3 is TGTGCCAGCAGCCCCTCAGGGGACACAGAAGTCTTC.

A word on this clone: Gene names follow the mouse nomenclature. The observed sequence ends 1 residue before the CDR3 terminus, with the missing tail filled in from the germline J gene. The genes are TRBV26 and TRBJ1-1; TRBD1 agrees at 9 bases. Per the germline V gene, CDR1 is KGHPV and CDR2 is FQNQEV (reference sequence). The CDR3 totals 12 residues. J was trimmed by 7 bases and V by 6 bases; bases with no gene match: 3. The CDR3 bases that were read are TGTGCCAGCAGGAGACAGGGGGAAGAAGTCTTC. Translation gives CASRRQGEEVF. The full CDR3 sequence reads CASRRQGEEVFF.

For this clone: All gene names here are mouse names. Coverage ceases 1 residue before the CDR3 finishes, and the germline J gene fills in the end. The V and J genes are TRBV14 and TRBJ2-4, with D tentatively TRBD1 (5 bases). Germline loops: CDR1 SGHDT, CDR2 FRDEAV. The V end lost 5 bases, the J end lost 4 bases, and 8 bases lay between the germline ends. This CDR3 comprises 12 residues. The CDR3 loop reads CASRRQKNTLYF. The sequenced part of the CDR3 DNA is TGTGCCAGCAGACGACAGAAAAACACCTTGTAC.

On this clone itself: Gene names follow the mouse nomenclature. The read ends 1 residue shy of where the CDR3 ends; the end is completed using the germline J gene. The chain couples TRBV3 to TRBJ1-1; D is uncertain. Trimming left V 2 bases short and J 0 bases short, with 10 bases between. From germline, CDR1 is SNHLY and CDR2 FYNGKV (reference sequence). The CDR3 sequence is 15 residues long. The sequenced CDR3 bases are TGTGCCAGCAGCTTAAGCCCAGATTCAAACACAGAAGTCTTC. Amino acids: CASSLSPDSNTEVF. The full CDR3 sequence reads CASSLSPDSNTEVFF.

In the case of this clone: These gene names are mouse names. With the read ending 1 residue before the CDR3 end, the germline J gene is used to fill in that end. This rearrangement joins TRBV13-2 to TRBJ1-2; D gene uncertain. CDR3 length: 14 residues. CDR1 and CDR2 (germline): NNHNN, SYGAGS (reference sequence). Trimming removed 0 bases at V and 4 bases at J, with 10 bases between. The CDR3 bases that were read are TGTGCCAGCGGTGATGCTGGGTCAGGCTCCGACTACACC. Protein sequence: CASGDAGSGSDYT. The full CDR3 reads CASGDAGSGSDYTF.

Concerning this clone: The gene names given are mouse names. The sequence runs out 1 residue before the end of the CDR3; the remainder is reconstructed from the germline J gene. This sequence joins TRBV20 and TRBJ2-1; 9 bases align to TRBD1. With 2 bases clipped from V and 4 bases from J, the junction kept 3 bases outside the gene matches. CDR1 is GFQATS, CDR2 STVNSAI, per germline. This CDR3 region has 14 residues. The sequenced CDR3 bases are TGTGGTGCTAGGACAGGGGGCGCGTATGCTGAGCAGTTC. Translation: CGARTGGAYAEQF. The CDR3 in full is CGARTGGAYAEQFF.

Notes on this clone: The gene symbols are mouse symbols. The read finishes 1 residue shy of the CDR3 end, and the germline J gene is used to complete it. This chain joins TRBV13-2 and TRBJ2-1; D unclear. This CDR3 has 14 amino acids. The germline V gene encodes CDR1 NNHNN and CDR2 SYGAGS (reference sequence). The ends were cut back, 0 bases at V and 1 base at J, with 5 bases in the middle. The CDR3 loop is CASGDAQNYAEQFF. Partial CDR3 DNA: TGTGCCAGCGGTGATGCACAAAACTATGCTGAGCAGTTC.

Comments on this clone: Genes and germline are mouse. The CDR3 goes on 1 residue after the read ends, and that part is filled in from the germline J gene. The genes are TRBV15 and TRBJ2-7; D is possibly TRBD1 or TRBD2 (5 bases each). With 3 bases removed from V and 5 bases from J, the gap between germline ends came to 11 bases. The CDR3 covers 13 residues. From germline, CDR1 is SGHND and CDR2 FRSKSL. This chain's CDR3 is CASSFGGADEQYF. The CDR3 bases that were read are TGTGCCAGCAGTTTTGGTGGGGCTGATGAACAGTAC.

Turning to this clone: Mouse gene names and germline throughout. With the read ending 1 residue before the CDR3 end, the germline J gene is used to fill in that end. The chain uses TRBV16 and TRBJ1-4, with D unclear. Deletions cut 5 bases from V and 3 bases from J, with 4 bases between. The V gene's germline CDR1 is SGHSA and CDR2 FRNQAP. This CDR3 is built from 12 residues. Partial CDR3 DNA: TGTGCAAGCAGCGACACCAACGAAAGATTATTT. This encodes CASSDTNERLF. In full, the CDR3 is CASSDTNERLFF.

As regards this clone: Gene names denote mouse genes. CDR3 sequence reads: CASSLEGGDTEVFF. CDR3 DNA (partial): TGTGCCAGCAGTTTAGAGGGGGGGGACACAGAAGTCTTC. The gene calls are TRBV14 and TRBJ1-1; the D gene is possibly TRBD1 (6 bases). Sequencing ends 1 residue short of the CDR3 end; the germline J gene provides the rest. The germline CDR1 and CDR2 sequences are SGHDT and FRDEAV. The CDR3 extends over 14 amino acids. The V gene lost 2 bases and the J gene lost 3 bases, with 11 bases spanning the gap.

Concerning this clone: All gene names here are mouse names. The read ends 1 residue before the CDR3 terminus; that terminus is restored from the germline J gene. This chain joins TRBV1 and TRBJ2-3; no definite D call. The germline V and J ends were trimmed by 2 bases and 0 bases, with 6 bases remaining between them. The V gene's germline CDR1 is NSQYPW and CDR2 LRSPGD (reference sequence). CDR3 size: 14 residues. CDR3 DNA, as far as it was read: TGCACCTGCAGTGCACCAACTAGTGCAGAAACGCTGTAT. Translated: CTCSAPTSAETLY. The CDR3 in full is CTCSAPTSAETLYF. The full variable domain, with the rest looked up from reference TRBV1 and TRBJ2-3, is VTLLEQNPRWRLVPRGQAVNLRCILKNSQYPWMSWYQQDLQKQLQWLFTLRSPGDKEVKSLPGADYLATRVTDTELRLQVANMSQGRTLYCTCSAPTSAETLYFGSGTRLTVL.

With respect to this clone: Mouse gene names apply. Read sequence stops 1 residue before the CDR3 end, and the germline J gene provides the missing end. The J gene is TRBJ2-1, the V gene TRBV16, with TRBD2 matching over 12 bases. In germline, CDR1 is SGHSA, CDR2 FRNQAP. This CDR3 spans 14 amino acids. Trimming removed 3 bases from V and 9 bases from J; junction bases left unmatched: 3. The CDR3 is CASSFRDWGVEQFF. The CDR3 DNA, read in part, is TGTGCAAGCAGCTTCCGGGACTGGGGGGTTGAGCAGTTC.

Only a few counts were recorded for this clone. Mouse gene names and germline throughout. The read stops 1 residue short of the end of the CDR3; the missing end is completed from the germline J gene. The rearrangement uses TRBV5 and TRBJ1-5; D unresolved. The CDR3 contains 13 residues. Looked up from germline, CDR1 is LGHNA and CDR2 is YNLKQL (reference sequence). V dropped 3 bases and J dropped 6 bases, with 9 bases sitting between them. The sequenced CDR3 bases are TGTGCCAGCAGCCAGGGGAAGGGCCAGGCTCCGCTT. This gives the protein CASSQGKGQAPL. The entire CDR3 is CASSQGKGQAPLF.

Notes on this clone: Mouse germline and gene names are used. The sequenced fragment ends 1 residue before the CDR3 boundary, so the rest is inferred from the germline J gene. The same CDR3 arises from other DNA sequences in this sample as well. The chain carries TRBV5 and TRBJ2-5, with TRBD2 as a possible D gene (6 bases). This CDR3 spans 15 amino acids. Germline CDR1 is LGHNA and CDR2 is YNLKQL (reference sequence). Trimming pared 0 bases from V and 1 base from J, leaving 8 bases between. This CDR3 reads CASSQDGGDQDTQYF. CDR3 bases read: TGTGCCAGCAGCCAAGATGGGGGTGACCAAGACACCCAGTAC.

About this clone itself: Genes and germline come from the mouse. The read comes to an end 1 residue before the CDR3 does, leaving the germline J gene to fill in the end. The chain recombines TRBV1 with TRBJ2-1, with 7 positions matching TRBD1. Germline V gene lookup returns CDR1 NSQYPW and CDR2 LRSPGD (reference sequence). This CDR3 spans 14 amino acids. Losses at the gene ends were 3 bases for V and 5 bases for J; bases not matched to a gene: 4. The sequenced CDR3 bases are TGCACCTGCAGTGCCCGACAGGGTCATGCTGAGCAGTTC. Its protein is CTCSARQGHAEQF. The full CDR3 is CTCSARQGHAEQFF.

A note on this clone: The gene names given are mouse names. The CDR3 goes on 1 residue after the read ends, and that part is filled in from the germline J gene. This chain links TRBV29 with TRBJ2-7, with D unresolved. The V end lost 6 bases, the J end lost 8 bases, and 5 bases lay between the germline ends. CDR3 size: 9 residues. The germline V gene has CDR1 MSHET and CDR2 SYDVDS. CDR3 residues: CASSLQQYF. CDR3 DNA, as far as it was read: TGTGCTAGCAGCCTTCAACAGTAC.

A remark on this clone: Gene labels here are mouse ones. The read stops 1 residue short of the end of the CDR3; the missing end is completed from the germline J gene. The identical CDR3 is also encoded by other nucleotide sequences in the sample. The J gene is TRBJ2-5, the V gene TRBV31; D is possibly TRBD2 (6 bases). V was trimmed by 3 bases and J by 1 base, leaving 8 bases between them. The CDR3 has 13 residues. Germline values: CDR1 GKSSPN, CDR2 SITVG. The CDR3 bases that were read are TGTGCCTGGAGCCGGGGGGACCAAGACACCCAGTAC. It codes for CAWSRGDQDTQY. The CDR3 in its entirety is CAWSRGDQDTQYF.